The 29 T cell receptor beta chains below were found in one sample sequenced in a study of blood T cells in healthy people across ages. Primed by a sample-barcoded 5' primer and a J-beta primer mix, a second PCR proceeded for roughly 6 to 12 cycles. TCRdb analysed the 5' RACE reads with MiXCR anew, one entry per CDR3 protein. The sample contains 700,000 to 800,000 distinct CDR3 sequences, roughly 41% of which appear only once. What was sequenced was blood. Every receptor here comes from a woman aged 55 to 70 in good health.

The chain combines TRBV27 with TRBJ1-1; perhaps TRBD1 as D (5 bases). CDR1 MNHEY and CDR2 SMNVEV come from the germline V gene (reference sequence). The ends were cut back, 0 bases at V and 5 bases at J, with 13 bases in the middle. The CDR3 totals 15 residues. CDR3 nucleotide sequence: TGTGCCAGCAGTTTATCGAACCGGGGGGGGACTGAAGCTTTCTTT. The encoded protein is CASSLSNRGGTEAFF.

Notes on this clonotype: Sequence at one end of the junction differs from germline and may be a read error. The chain joins TRBV12-3 or TRBV12-4 to TRBJ1-2, with a possible D match to TRBD1 (5 bases). CDR3 length: 13 amino acids. CDR3 protein: CASSGHSNYGHTF. The CDR3 nucleotides read TGTGCCAGCAGCGGACACTCCAACTATGGCCACACCTTC.

The chain links TRBV28 to TRBJ1-2, with TRBD1 matching over 9 bases. Trimming removed 1 base from V and 4 bases from J; junction bases left unmatched: 10. The CDR3 is made up of 17 amino acids. CDR1 is MDHEN, CDR2 SYDVKM, per germline. This chain's CDR3 is CASSLSTGGATSYGYTF. The CDR3 region has the DNA TGTGCCAGCAGTTTATCAACAGGGGGCGCGACTAGCTATGGCTACACCTTC.

Many counts were recorded for this clonotype. The chain joins TRBV29-1 to TRBJ2-7; no clear D gene. Per germline, CDR1 SQVTM and CDR2 ANQGSEA. The CDR3 consists of 13 residues. The germline V and J ends were trimmed by 4 bases and 5 bases, with 15 bases remaining between them. The CDR3 nucleotides are TGCAGCGTTGGGCCTGGTGGGATCAACGAGCAGTACTTC. Protein sequence: CSVGPGGINEQYF.

The rearrangement joins TRBV7-6 to TRBJ2-1; unclear D gene. The J call may be wrong; the DNA end is better matched by TRBJ2-7. The CDR3 loop spans 17 amino acids. The germline gives CDR1 SGHVS, CDR2 FNYEAQ. The chain's CDR3 is CASSKSGDRGSYNEQYF. The CDR3 DNA sequence: TGTGCCAGCAGCAAAAGTGGTGATCGAGGCTCCTACAATGAGCAGTACTTC.

This clonotype was found once. The chain couples TRBV20-1 to TRBJ2-1; D might be TRBD2 (7 bases). The CDR3 loop spans 13 amino acids. With 3 bases removed from V and 8 bases from J, the gap between germline ends came to 14 bases. Germline CDR1 DFQATT, CDR2 SNEGSKA (reference sequence). CDR3 protein: CSASRGAFYEQFF. CDR3 bases: TGCAGTGCTAGTCGGGGGGCCTTTTATGAGCAGTTCTTC.

This clonotype appeared a few times. The chain recombines TRBV5-1 with TRBJ2-7; 11 bases line up with TRBD2. The J call may be incorrect, as the DNA end agrees better with TRBJ2-4. The length of the CDR3 is 14 residues. Germline CDR1 reads SGHRS; CDR2 reads YFSETQ. DNA of the CDR3: TGCGCCAGCAGCTTCTCTAGCGGGAGGAACATTCAGTACTTC. It is translated as CASSFSSGRNIQYF.

V gene TRBV20-1 combines with J gene TRBJ2-1; TRBD2 aligns across 11 bases. The CDR3 totals 20 residues. Looked up from germline, CDR1 is DFQATT and CDR2 is SNEGSKA (reference sequence). V lost 2 bases, J lost 0 bases, and 15 bases stayed unmatched. CDR3 in DNA: TGCAGTGCTAGAAGTCGTTCGGCTAGCGGGGGGTTCCTCTCCTACAATGAGCAGTTCTTC. It translates to CSARSRSASGGFLSYNEQFF.

J is TRBJ2-7 and V is TRBV2; D gene ambiguous. This CDR3 is built from 12 residues. V was shortened by 2 bases and J by 10 bases, with 12 bases between the two germline ends. Germline CDR1 and CDR2: SNHLY and FYNNEI. The CDR3, as DNA: TGTGCCAGCAGTGAATCGGGTGGCCTCCAGTACTTC. Translating it yields CASSESGGLQYF.

This clonotype has only a few counts. The genes are TRBV12-3 or TRBV12-4 and TRBJ2-1; no reliable D call. The V and J ends lost 0 bases and 0 bases respectively, with 9 bases between them. CDR3 length equals 16 residues. DNA for the CDR3: TGTGCCAGCAGTTTAGCGCAGTTTGTCTCCTACAATGAGCAGTTCTTC. This translates into CASSLAQFVSYNEQFF.

Of note for this clonotype: One junction end disagrees with the germline gene, perhaps due to a read error. The chain employs TRBV10-1 and TRBJ2-7; D might be TRBD2 (7 bases). Germline V CDR1 and CDR2: WNHNN, SYGVQD (reference sequence). The CDR3 length is 13 residues. CDR3 bases: TGCGCCAACAGTGGGGGGGCGCCCTACGAGCAGTACTTC. This sequence encodes CANSGGAPYEQYF.

V gene TRBV10-3 combines with J gene TRBJ2-7; 16 nucleotides agree with TRBD2. The CDR3 is 16 residues long. V lost 4 bases to trimming and J lost 2 bases; unmatched junction nucleotides: 2. Germline V gene sequence: CDR1 ENHRY, CDR2 SYGVKD. The CDR3 nucleotides are TGTGCCATCAGTGCGGGACTAGCGGGGGGGCCCTACGAGCAGTACTTC. Protein product: CAISAGLAGGPYEQYF.

The chain uses TRBV20-1 and TRBJ2-1, with TRBD2 as a possible D gene (5 bases). Trimming took off 6 bases at V and 3 bases at J, with 9 bases between the two ends. CDR1 is DFQATT, CDR2 SNEGSKA, per germline (reference sequence). This CDR3 spans 12 amino acids. The CDR3 coding sequence is TGCAGTGCCCACGGGGTCTACAATGAGCAGTTCTTC. Translated, it gives CSAHGVYNEQFF.

The rearrangement joins TRBV7-2 to TRBJ2-5, with 7 bases identical to TRBD1. Germline V gene sequence: CDR1 SGHTA, CDR2 FQGNSA. This CDR3 has 14 amino acids. Trimming at V came to 5 bases and at J to 5 bases, leaving 8 bases not matched to a gene. This chain's CDR3 is CASSEDRSGETQYF. Here the CDR3 DNA reads TGTGCCAGCAGCGAGGACAGGTCGGGCGAGACCCAGTACTTC.

The CDR3 sequence is CASSKGEGSTEAFF. CDR3 DNA sequence: TGTGCCAGCAGCAAAGGGGAGGGGAGCACTGAAGCTTTCTTT. The chain couples TRBV3-1 to TRBJ1-1, with a possible D match to TRBD1 (5 bases). Germline V gene data show CDR1 as LGHDT and CDR2 as YNNKEL (reference sequence). The V end was cut by 5 bases, the J end by 4 bases, with 14 bases between. This CDR3 comprises 14 residues.

The chain carries TRBV20-1 and TRBJ2-7; 9 bases map to TRBD1. Trimming took 4 bases from V and 3 from J; bases not matched to a gene: 10. This CDR3 has 15 amino acids. The germline gives CDR1 DFQATT, CDR2 SNEGSKA (reference sequence). The DNA for the CDR3 is TGCAGTGCTATCCCGGGACAGGGTGCCCACTACGAGCAGTACTTC. Translated, it gives CSAIPGQGAHYEQYF.

The chain carries TRBV2 and TRBJ2-5; D remains unclear. Near its end, the DNA agrees better with TRBJ2-1, so the J call may be wrong. The CDR3 extends over 13 amino acids. Germline loops: CDR1 SNHLY, CDR2 FYNNEI. CDR3 sequence: CASSDEYQETQFF. The CDR3 DNA is TGTGCCAGCAGTGACGAGTACCAAGAGACCCAGTTCTTC.

This clonotype showed up just a few times. V is TRBV7-2 and J is TRBJ2-7, with TRBD1 as a possible D gene (6 bases). Trimming removed 2 bases at V and 0 bases at J, with 17 bases between. Germline V gives CDR1 SGHTA, CDR2 FQGNSA. This CDR3 has 17 amino acids. The CDR3 is CASSLPPGAFSSYEQYF. CDR3 in DNA: TGTGCCAGCAGCTTACCCCCAGGGGCCTTCAGCTCCTACGAGCAGTACTTC.

The chain is built from TRBV20-1 and TRBJ1-5; D is perhaps TRBD1 (5 bases). The germline V gene encodes CDR1 DFQATT and CDR2 SNEGSKA (reference sequence). V shed 4 bases and J shed 0 bases, with 16 bases lying between them. CDR3 length: 16 residues. The CDR3 coding sequence is TGCAGTGCTATAGAGCTGCAGGGTGATAGCAATCAGCCCCAGCATTTT. Its translation is CSAIELQGDSNQPQHF.

The chain links TRBV3-1 to TRBJ2-3; D unclear. This CDR3 is 16 amino acids long. Per the germline V gene, CDR1 is LGHDT and CDR2 is YNNKEL (reference sequence). Trimming stripped 1 base from V and 1 base from J, with 12 bases between. CDR3 region: CASSQVVDSGTDTQYF. Here the CDR3 DNA reads TGTGCCAGCAGCCAAGTGGTAGACTCAGGCACAGATACGCAGTATTTT.

This clonotype was detected a few times. The chain links TRBV10-3 to TRBJ2-1, with 10 nucleotides matching TRBD2. The CDR3 contains 13 residues. Germline loops: CDR1 ENHRY, CDR2 SYGVKD. V trimming: 9 bases; J trimming: 8 bases; junction bases outside the gene matches: 7. The CDR3 protein is CAIRTSGYDEQFF. CDR3 DNA sequence: TGTGCCATACGGACTAGCGGCTATGATGAGCAGTTCTTC.

V usage is TRBV6-2 or TRBV6-3 and J usage is TRBJ2-7, with D possibly being TRBD1 (5 bases). Germline V CDR1 and CDR2: MNHEY, SVGEGT. The V end lost 7 bases, the J end lost 7 bases, and 23 bases lay between the germline ends. This CDR3 has 15 residues. As DNA, the CDR3 is TGTGCCAGCACCCGACCGACAGCTACCTACAATGAGCAGTACTTC. Its translation is CASTRPTATYNEQYF.

Notes on this clonotype: A read error is likely, as this CDR3 ends without the conserved phenylalanine or tryptophan. This chain uses TRBV5-8 with TRBJ2-5, with 7 bases that match TRBD1. Germline CDR1 reads SGHTS; CDR2 reads YDEGEE. The CDR3 sequence is 15 residues long. V gave up 4 bases and J gave up 4 bases; unmatched junction bases: 10. DNA of the CDR3: TGTGCCAGCAGCGTACGACAGGGTCGGACAGAGACCCAGTACCTC. It codes for CASSVRQGRTETQYL.

This chain uses TRBV20-1 with TRBJ2-3; D is unclear. V lost 8 bases to trimming and J lost 5 bases, with 11 bases between them. CDR1 and CDR2 from the germline V gene are DFQATT and SNEGSKA (reference sequence). This CDR3 spans 11 amino acids. Here the CDR3 reads CSTNIGDTQYF. The CDR3 nucleotides are TGCAGTACCAATATAGGAGATACGCAGTATTTT.

The chain couples TRBV27 to TRBJ2-7; D may correspond to TRBD1 or TRBD2 (6 bases each). V lost 0 bases and J 0 bases, leaving 12 bases between the germline ends. The CDR3 sequence is 16 residues long. Germline CDR1 and CDR2: MNHEY and SMNVEV (reference sequence). DNA for the CDR3: TGTGCCAGCAGTTTATCTATAGGGGGGAGCTCCTACGAGCAGTACTTC. This codes for CASSLSIGGSSYEQYF.

The chain combines TRBV6-2 or TRBV6-3 with TRBJ2-3; possibly TRBD1 or TRBD2 for D (6 bases each). CDR1 MNHEY and CDR2 SVGEGT come from the germline V gene. The CDR3 contains 16 residues. V shed 2 bases and J shed 8 bases, with 20 bases lying between them. CDR3 loop: CASSYKQTKEGVTQYF. The DNA for the CDR3 is TGTGCCAGCAGTTACAAACAAACTAAGGAGGGGGTTACGCAGTATTTT.

With respect to this clonotype: Possible read error: a much larger clone is one base away. The chain couples TRBV11-2 to TRBJ2-5; D unresolved. This CDR3 has 15 residues. Germline V gene data show CDR1 as SGHAT and CDR2 as FQNNGV. Trimming left V 1 base short and J 11 bases short, with 20 bases between. In nucleotides, the CDR3 is TGTGCCAGCAGCTTAGGGGGTTCCTTTTACAATGAGCAGTACTTC. It translates to CASSLGGSFYNEQYF.

The V gene is TRBV12-3 or TRBV12-4, the J gene TRBJ1-6, with 12 bases aligning to TRBD1. The ends lost 6 bases at V and 5 bases at J; junction bases unmatched: 5. The CDR3 has 16 amino acids. Here the CDR3 DNA reads TGTGCCAGCAGGGGACAGGGGGCCGGGGATAATTCACCCCTCCACTTT. It codes for CASRGQGAGDNSPLHF.

This clonotype was seen only a few times. The chain combines TRBV6-4 with TRBJ2-5; D uncertain. Germline lookup yields CDR1 MRHNA and CDR2 SNTAGT. The CDR3 length is 14 residues. V was shortened by 4 bases and J by 5 bases, with 14 bases between the two germline ends. For the CDR3, the DNA is TGTGCCAGCAGTGCTCGGGCAGGAGAGGAGACCCAGTACTTC. It is translated as CASSARAGEETQYF.